A single sample is the source of the 15 T cell receptor delta chains below, sequenced in a study of Vδ1+ human thymocytes. No antigen has been assigned to these receptors. Whole-study findings and limits: In the thymus, TRG and TRD repertoires looked highly polyclonal with Gaussian CDR3 lengths.

RNA was extracted from the cells and then reverse transcribed. The CDR3 regions were amplified by multiplex PCR from V-gene primers to a constant-region primer. TCRdb re-called clones from the multiplex PCR reads via CATT. This repertoire shows about 55,000 delta-chain clones, less than 20% found once; its top ten account for roughly 0.46%. Source material: Vdelta1+ gamma-delta thymocytes from the thymus. Regarding subset: FACS-sorted CD3+ TCRalphabeta- TCRVdelta1+ TCRVdelta2- thymocytes. These TCRs come from a boy younger than two who had congenital heart surgery.

J is TRDJ1 and V is TRDV1; 9 bases match TRDD3. Losses at the gene ends were 3 bases for V and 0 bases for J; bases not matched to a gene: 8. This CDR3 is built from 17 residues. The germline V gene encodes CDR1 TSWWSYY and CDR2 QGS. The CDR3 region is CALGDSGAGGYTDKLIF. CDR3 in DNA: TGTGCTCTTGGGGACTCTGGAGCTGGGGGATACACCGATAAACTCATCTTT.

The chain is built from TRDV1 and TRDJ1, with D hard to call. Germline CDR1 TSWWSYY, CDR2 QGS. V dropped 7 bases and J dropped 0 bases, with 12 bases sitting between them. This CDR3 spans 14 amino acids. The CDR3 DNA sequence: TGTGCTCTTGCTCTTTCGGGTTACACCGATAAACTCATCTTT. Residues: CALALSGYTDKLIF.

The V call is TRDV1, the J call TRDJ1; D not resolved. Germline CDR1 TSWWSYY, CDR2 QGS. CDR3 length: 21 amino acids. Trimming stripped 3 bases from V and 4 bases from J, with 33 bases between. CDR3 nucleotide sequence: TGTGCTCTTGGGGATCTCCGACGTTCGGTTCCATTCCAACACCCCCGCGATAAACTCATCTTT. This sequence encodes CALGDLRRSVPFQHPRDKLIF.

This clone was counted between two and nine times. This may arise from a read error, as a much more abundant clone is one base away. Different DNA sequences within this sample yield the same CDR3. This chain links TRDV2 with TRDJ1; 7 bases line up with TRDD3. CDR1 and CDR2 from the germline V gene are GEAIGNYY and EKD. The CDR3 consists of 15 residues. J was trimmed by 4 bases and V by 5 bases; bases with no gene match: 12. As DNA, the CDR3 is TGTGCCTGTGGCCAATTGGGGGACCGTGGCGATAAACTCATCTTT. It translates to CACGQLGDRGDKLIF.

The chain links TRDV1 to TRDJ1, with 7 bases lining up with TRDD3. The CDR3 is 17 residues long. Germline V gives CDR1 TSWWSYY, CDR2 QGS. Trimming at V came to 3 bases and at J to 0 bases, leaving 10 bases not matched to a gene. Here the CDR3 reads CALGEPRVLGYTDKLIF. The CDR3 DNA is TGTGCTCTTGGGGAGCCTCGGGTACTGGGGTACACCGATAAACTCATCTTT.

The gene calls are TRDV1 and TRDJ1, with 9 positions matching TRDD3. The CDR3 covers 17 residues. J lost 2 bases, V lost 5 bases, and 12 bases had no gene match. The germline CDR1 and CDR2 sequences are TSWWSYY and QGS. CDR3 in amino acids: CALGNPSFLGDTDKLIF. CDR3 coding DNA: TGTGCTCTTGGGAATCCTTCCTTTCTGGGGGATACCGATAAACTCATCTTT.

As to this clone: This sample also contains other DNA sequences that code for the same CDR3. The chain has TRDV1 and TRDJ1, with TRDD2 as a possible D gene (6 bases). The V end lost 3 bases, the J end lost 3 bases, and 23 bases lay between the germline ends. CDR3 size: 18 residues. Germline values: CDR1 TSWWSYY, CDR2 QGS. The CDR3 nucleotides read TGTGCTCTTGGGGAGAGCCTTCCGCGTGGTACTTGTCCCGATAAACTCATCTTT. It specifies CALGESLPRGTCPDKLIF.

The chain employs TRDV1 and TRDJ1, with 10 bases fitting TRDD3. The germline CDR1 and CDR2 sequences are TSWWSYY and QGS. The V segment lost 0 bases and the J segment 0 bases; nucleotides outside the gene matches: 7. This CDR3 has 18 residues. CDR3 sequence: CALGELPRTGGYTDKLIF. The CDR3 DNA reads TGTGCTCTTGGGGAACTCCCAAGAACTGGGGGATACACCGATAAACTCATCTTT.

This clone was counted between two and nine times. V and J are TRDV1 and TRDJ1, with TRDD3 identical over 9 bases. CDR3 length equals 20 residues. Trimming removed 0 bases from V and 0 bases from J; junction bases left unmatched: 14. The germline CDR1 and CDR2 sequences are TSWWSYY and QGS. The CDR3 nucleotides are TGTGCTCTTGGGGAACTTTGCCCCAAAATACTGGGGGACTACACCGATAAACTCATCTTT. As protein: CALGELCPKILGDYTDKLIF.

This clone was seen a few times. The chain uses TRDV1 and TRDJ1; TRDD2 matches at 8 bases. CDR1 and CDR2 from the germline V gene are TSWWSYY and QGS. This CDR3 contains 17 residues. Germline trimming cut 3 bases from V and 8 bases from J; bases unmatched to any gene: 17. In DNA, the CDR3 is TGTGCTCTTGGGGACTTACTTCCTACGGTATTGGTTAACAAACTCATCTTT. This encodes CALGDLLPTVLVNKLIF.

This clone was detected a few times. The genes are TRDV1 and TRDJ1; no definite D call. V dropped 1 base and J dropped 1 base, with 10 bases sitting between them. The CDR3 has 15 residues. The germline V gene encodes CDR1 TSWWSYY and CDR2 QGS. CDR3 in amino acids: CALGERKRVTDKLIF. CDR3 nucleotides: TGTGCTCTTGGGGAACGTAAGAGGGTCACCGATAAACTCATCTTT.

This clone has more than one count but fewer than ten. The V and J genes are TRDV1 and TRDJ1; a possible D gene is TRDD2 (6 bases). Per the germline V gene, CDR1 is TSWWSYY and CDR2 is QGS. The V and J ends lost 1 base and 0 bases respectively, with 18 bases between them. This CDR3 comprises 18 residues. CDR3 sequence: CALGERASLRLDTDKLIF. CDR3 DNA: TGTGCTCTTGGGGAACGGGCTTCCTTAAGGTTGGACACCGATAAACTCATCTTT.

The chain combines TRDV1 with TRDJ1, with D possibly called TRDD2 or TRDD3 (5 bases each). Germline V CDR1 and CDR2: TSWWSYY, QGS. The CDR3 consists of 20 residues. Trimming took off 0 bases at V and 0 bases at J, with 23 bases between the two ends. The CDR3: CALGELAPYPGATYTDKLIF. Written as DNA, the CDR3 is TGTGCTCTTGGGGAACTAGCCCCCTACCCGGGGGCCACGTACACCGATAAACTCATCTTT.

The chain employs TRDV1 and TRDJ1; 8 bases fit TRDD3. There are 22 residues in the CDR3. Trimming at V came to 0 bases and at J to 2 bases, leaving 23 bases not matched to a gene. Germline V gene sequence: CDR1 TSWWSYY, CDR2 QGS. In DNA, the CDR3 is TGTGCTCTTGGGGAACTACGGGGAAGTACTGGGGGGTCCCATCTCTCTACCGATAAACTCATCTTT. It is translated as CALGELRGSTGGSHLSTDKLIF.

This rearrangement joins TRDV1 to TRDJ1; the match to TRDD3 covers 7 bases. The trim removed 0 bases at V and 0 bases at J, leaving 10 bases unmatched. Looked up from germline, CDR1 is TSWWSYY and CDR2 is QGS. The CDR3 sequence is 18 residues long. The CDR3 DNA reads as TGTGCTCTTGGGGAACTAGTCATCTGGGGGCTCTACACCGATAAACTCATCTTT. It yields the protein CALGELVIWGLYTDKLIF.